This T cell receptor (beta chain) originates from a study of CD8+CD57+ T cells in acquired aplastic anemia. Turning to the study itself: DNA from sorted CD4+ and CD8+ cells averaged approximately 3.2 ug.

Patients selected for sequencing had displayed CD8+CD57+ cell expansion by flow cytometry. Each patient carried a diagnosis of severe acquired aplastic anemia. Patients were untreated when blood was sampled. The CDR3 sequence is 16 residues long. Trimming took 0 bases from V and 2 from J; bases not matched to a gene: 5. The V gene's germline CDR1 is LNHDA and CDR2 SQIVND (reference sequence). TCR beta VDJ and CDR3 profiles were obtained from a genomic DNA template. TCRdb used MiXCR to reprocess the reads, holding one entry per CDR3 protein. Here the sample spans 200,000 to 250,000 distinct CDR3 sequences, more than 45% being singletons. This clonotype was found once.

The chain combines TRBV19 with TRBJ2-5; 8 bases map to TRBD2. Material: sorted CD4+, CD8+, or CD8+CD57+ T cells (not recorded which) from PBMCs. The receptor was derived from a human donor with aplastic anemia. CDR3 coding DNA: TGTGCCAGTAGTATAGACGGCGGGGGGTTACAAGAGACCCAGTACTTC. It yields the protein CASSIDGGGLQETQYF.